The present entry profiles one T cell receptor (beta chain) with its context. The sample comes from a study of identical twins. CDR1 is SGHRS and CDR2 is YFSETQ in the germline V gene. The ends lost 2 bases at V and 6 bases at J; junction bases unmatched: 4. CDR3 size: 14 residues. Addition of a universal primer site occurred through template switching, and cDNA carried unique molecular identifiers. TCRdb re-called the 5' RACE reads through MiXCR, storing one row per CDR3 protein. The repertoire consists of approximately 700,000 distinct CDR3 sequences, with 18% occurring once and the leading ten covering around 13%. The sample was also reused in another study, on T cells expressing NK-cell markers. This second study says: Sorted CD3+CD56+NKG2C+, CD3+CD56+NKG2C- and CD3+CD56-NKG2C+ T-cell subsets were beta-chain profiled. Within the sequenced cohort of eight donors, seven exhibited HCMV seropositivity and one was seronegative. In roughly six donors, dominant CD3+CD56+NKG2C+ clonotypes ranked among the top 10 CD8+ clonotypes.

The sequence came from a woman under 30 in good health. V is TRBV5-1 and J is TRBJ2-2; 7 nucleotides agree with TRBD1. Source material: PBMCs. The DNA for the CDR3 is TGCGCCAGCAGCTTACATCAGGGGGCCGGGGAGCTGTTTTTT. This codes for CASSLHQGAGELFF.